The rows below give T cell receptor beta chains drawn from one sample of a study of control samples from healthy donors and cancer patients. Only in-frame clones appear in the TCRdb table, and some are missing; sequencing was by immunoSEQ multiplex PCR. The sample holds 150,000 or so clones, 80% to 95% seen once. What was sequenced was blood. Every receptor here comes from a woman aged 55-70 years in good health. The CDR3 runs from the conserved cysteine through the conserved F or W. The D gene is left open where the match is weak.

v_gene: TRBV12-3/TRBV12-4
d_gene: -
CDR3aa: CASTPQGTEAFF

v_gene: TRBV7-2
d_gene: -
CDR3aa: CASSLPGELFF

v_gene: TRBV27
d_gene: TRBD1
CDR3aa: CASRRDSQGSIPQHF

v_gene: TRBV27
d_gene: TRBD2
CDR3aa: CASSFRYGGLAGYEQYF

v_gene: TRBV4-3
d_gene: -
CDR3aa: CASSRVRHELEKLFF

v_gene: TRBV6-1
d_gene: -
CDR3aa: CASSEAGTGGYTF

v_gene: TRBV6-6
d_gene: -
CDR3aa: CASSPRLAGEQFF

v_gene: TRBV5-4
d_gene: -
CDR3aa: CASSLGQRNTEAFF

v_gene: TRBV21-1
d_gene: -
CDR3aa: CASSKATVTDTQYF

v_gene: TRBV4-3
d_gene: -
CDR3aa: CASSQLMGIGSFYNSPLHF

v_gene: TRBV19
d_gene: -
CDR3aa: CASSILGDWTVRLNRFGNTIYF

v_gene: TRBV7-9
d_gene: -
CDR3aa: CASSLSGTGGNQPQHF

v_gene: TRBV6-5
d_gene: -
CDR3aa: CASSYRINQPQHF

v_gene: TRBV4-1
d_gene: -
CDR3aa: CASSLGFDNYNEQFF

v_gene: TRBV18
d_gene: TRBD2
CDR3aa: CASSPPSSSGGGQETQYF

v_gene: TRBV6-5
d_gene: -
CDR3aa: CASSYSKAQETQYF

v_gene: TRBV10-3
d_gene: TRBD2
CDR3aa: CAISESEGLAGGASYEQYF

v_gene: TRBV5-1
d_gene: -
CDR3aa: CASSLGGSGSYEQYF

v_gene: TRBV15
d_gene: -
CDR3aa: CATSRQMNTEAFF

v_gene: TRBV9
d_gene: TRBD1
CDR3aa: CASSPGQSYTIYF

v_gene: TRBV5-4
d_gene: TRBD1
CDR3aa: CASSSKLSILRGHTDTQYF